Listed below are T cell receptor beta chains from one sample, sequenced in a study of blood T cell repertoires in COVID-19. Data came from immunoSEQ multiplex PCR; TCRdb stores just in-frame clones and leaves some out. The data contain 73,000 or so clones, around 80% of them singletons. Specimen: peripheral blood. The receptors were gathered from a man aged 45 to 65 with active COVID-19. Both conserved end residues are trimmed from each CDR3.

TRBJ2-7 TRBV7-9 ASSGRGRSVFSYEQY
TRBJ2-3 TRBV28 ASIFSGTGGTDTQY
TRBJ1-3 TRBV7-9 ASSLGADSSGNTIY
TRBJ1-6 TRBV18 ASSPQAGGKNSPLH
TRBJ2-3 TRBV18 ASSQHRDPGEAQY
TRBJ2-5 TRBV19 ASSILLAGGQETQY
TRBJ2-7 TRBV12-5 ASGPGQGYEQY
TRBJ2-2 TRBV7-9 ASSSGTGFYTGELF
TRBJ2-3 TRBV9 ASSPQGAQETDTQY
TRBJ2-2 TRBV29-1 SVPGQGNTGELF
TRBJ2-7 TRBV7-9 ASSLRDRYEQY
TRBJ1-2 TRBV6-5 ASRGTYGYT
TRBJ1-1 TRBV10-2 ASSRAGANTEAF
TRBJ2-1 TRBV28 ASTGGRAYNEQF
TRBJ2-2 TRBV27 ASSVYGTSEVATGELF
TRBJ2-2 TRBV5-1 ASSFTSGSTGELF
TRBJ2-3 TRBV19 ASSTGDILITDTQY
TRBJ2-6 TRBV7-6 ASSLSLRGRAAGANVLT
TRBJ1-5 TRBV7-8 ASSMDSNNQPQH
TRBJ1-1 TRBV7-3 ASSEDRVSTEAF
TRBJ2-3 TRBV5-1 ASSLRGQTRDTQY
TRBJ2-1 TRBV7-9 ASLGGGNEQF
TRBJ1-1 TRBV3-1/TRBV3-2 ASSQVGTEGGRAF
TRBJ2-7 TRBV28 ASSLAAGGSYEQY
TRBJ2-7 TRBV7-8 ASSLQGGEQY
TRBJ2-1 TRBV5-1 ASSFWLTAYNEQF
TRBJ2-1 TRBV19 ASSIVAGLEEF
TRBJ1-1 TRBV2 ASSRTANTEAF
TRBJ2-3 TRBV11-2 ASSRDSTSRDTQY
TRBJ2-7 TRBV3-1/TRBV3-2 ASSRGLSYEQY
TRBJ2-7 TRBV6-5 AVTGDGYEQY
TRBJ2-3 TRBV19 ASSIPGITDTQY
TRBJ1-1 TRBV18 ASSLLREGAEAF
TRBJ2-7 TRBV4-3 ASSQDLELGSSYEQY
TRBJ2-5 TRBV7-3 ASSLTMTSGYQETQY
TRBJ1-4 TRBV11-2 ASSFQTNVNEKLF
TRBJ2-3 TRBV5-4 ASSLSVGVEADTQY
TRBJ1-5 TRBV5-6 ASSLTGRRQPQH
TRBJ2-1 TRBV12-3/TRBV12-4 AGGEAGINEQF
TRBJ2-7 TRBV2 ASSGLAGGYEQY
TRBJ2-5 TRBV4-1 ASSQDVGAGGETQY
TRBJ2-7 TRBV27 ASSLSQAYEQY
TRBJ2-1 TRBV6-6 ASSLRDSRDEQF